The 28 T cell receptor beta chains below all came from one sample that was sequenced in a study of blood T cell repertoires in COVID-19. Using immunoSEQ multiplex PCR, the repertoire was profiled, and TCRdb retains in-frame clones only, with some absent. The sample shows 37,000 or so clones, over 75% of them seen only once. Material: peripheral blood. The receptor source for this set is a man aged 80 or over with active or convalescent COVID-19.

The chain links TRBV7-8 to TRBJ2-7, with 10 bases that match TRBD2. Germline lookup yields CDR1 SGHVS and CDR2 FQNEAQ. Trimming at V came to 4 bases and at J to 1 base, leaving 7 bases not matched to a gene. CDR3 length: 16 residues. CDR3 DNA sequence: TGTGCCAGCAGCTCTACTCGAGCGGGAGGGTCCTACGAGCAGTACTTC. It codes for CASSSTRAGGSYEQYF.

This sequence joins TRBV5-1 and TRBJ1-1, with D possibly matching TRBD1 (6 bases). Trimming shortened V by 7 bases and J by 4 bases, and 17 bases separated the two germline ends. CDR3 length: 14 amino acids. Germline V CDR1 and CDR2: SGHRS, YFSETQ. The CDR3 loop reads CASSKLGGATEAFF. CDR3 in DNA: TGCGCCAGCTCAAAACTTGGGGGGGCCACTGAAGCTTTCTTT.

Here the CDR3 reads CASSLRTQSYEQYF. CDR3 DNA: TGCGCCAGCAGCTTACGGACACAGTCCTACGAGCAGTACTTC. The chain couples TRBV5-1 to TRBJ2-7; D perhaps matches TRBD1 (5 bases). V lost 2 bases to trimming and J lost 1 base, with 10 bases between them. CDR1 is SGHRS and CDR2 is YFSETQ in the germline V gene. The CDR3 totals 14 residues.

In DNA, the CDR3 is TGTGCCAGCTCACCGTTCAGGGCGATTAACTATGGCTACACCTTC. Its translation is CASSPFRAINYGYTF. The rearrangement links TRBV18 to TRBJ1-2; the D gene is possibly TRBD1 (5 bases). CDR3 length: 15 amino acids. V lost 3 bases and J 1 base, leaving 12 bases between the germline ends. From germline, CDR1 is KGHSH and CDR2 LQKENI.

This chain links TRBV27 with TRBJ1-4; 10 positions agree with TRBD1. Germline CDR1 MNHEY, CDR2 SMNVEV (reference sequence). The CDR3 runs to 15 residues. Trimming took 5 bases from V and 3 from J; bases not matched to a gene: 3. Here the CDR3 reads CASSGTGVPNEKLFF. The CDR3, as DNA: TGTGCCAGCAGTGGGACAGGGGTACCTAATGAAAAACTGTTTTTT.

V usage is TRBV29-1 and J usage is TRBJ2-2, with 11 bases fitting TRBD2. Germline V gives CDR1 SQVTM, CDR2 ANQGSEA. The V and J ends lost 6 bases and 0 bases, in that order; junction bases with no gene match: 3. CDR3 length equals 15 residues. This CDR3 is CSVVTSGANTGELFF. For the CDR3, the DNA is TGCAGCGTCGTGACTAGCGGGGCGAACACCGGGGAGCTGTTTTTT.

The chain is built from TRBV7-9 and TRBJ2-1; 8 bases agree with TRBD1. Germline V gene sequence: CDR1 SEHNR, CDR2 FQNEAQ (reference sequence). The CDR3 covers 15 residues. With 5 bases clipped from V and 5 bases from J, the junction kept 8 bases outside the gene matches. The DNA for the CDR3 is TGTGCCAGCAGCGCCGACAGGGGACCCAACAATGAGCAGTTCTTC. Protein sequence: CASSADRGPNNEQFF.

The V gene is TRBV6-2 or TRBV6-3, the J gene TRBJ1-5; 7 positions agree with TRBD1. The trim removed 0 bases at V and 0 bases at J, leaving 14 bases unmatched. Germline CDR1 reads MNHEY; CDR2 reads SVGEGT. This CDR3 comprises 20 residues. This CDR3 is CASSYSQSAGGTYSNQPQHF. For the CDR3, the DNA is TGTGCCAGCAGTTACTCGCAATCGGCAGGGGGGACCTATAGCAATCAGCCCCAGCATTTT.

This sequence joins TRBV2 and TRBJ1-5; perhaps TRBD1 as D (6 bases). The CDR3 has 15 residues. CDR1 and CDR2 from the germline V gene are SNHLY and FYNNEI. Deletions cut 1 base from V and 5 bases from J, with 12 bases between. The DNA for the CDR3 is TGTGCCAGCAGTGAAGGGGGGCAGAGGGATCAGCCCCAGCATTTT. Encoded protein: CASSEGGQRDQPQHF.

V gene TRBV2 combines with J gene TRBJ2-1; 8 bases match TRBD1. This CDR3 region has 14 residues. Germline V gene data show CDR1 as SNHLY and CDR2 as FYNNEI. J lost 5 bases, V lost 4 bases, and 4 bases had no gene match. The CDR3 bases are TGTGCCAGCAGTGGACAGGGGATCGACAATGAGCAGTTCTTC. This encodes CASSGQGIDNEQFF.

This chain joins TRBV18 and TRBJ1-2; 7 bases are a match to TRBD1. The CDR3 sequence is 13 residues long. Germline-derived CDR1 and CDR2 are KGHSH and LQKENI. The ends lost 1 base at V and 7 bases at J; junction bases unmatched: 3. The CDR3 DNA reads TGTGCCAGCTCACCACAGGGGGCAGGTGGCTACACCTTC. Translation: CASSPQGAGGYTF.

The V gene is TRBV10-2, the J gene TRBJ1-2, with D perhaps matching TRBD1 (6 bases). Germline V gene lookup returns CDR1 WSHSY and CDR2 SAAADI. V was clipped by 6 bases and J by 8 bases, with 13 bases between them. CDR3 length: 12 amino acids. DNA for the CDR3: TGCGCCAGCAGGCAGGGGCCAGGGGGCTACACCTTC. Translation gives CASRQGPGGYTF.

V is TRBV5-4 and J is TRBJ2-1; D remains unclear. The CDR3 spans 15 residues. The germline CDR1 and CDR2 sequences are SGHNT and YYREEE (reference sequence). The V gene lost 0 bases and the J gene lost 4 bases, with 11 bases spanning the gap. The CDR3 DNA reads TGTGCCAGCAGCTTGGGGCAGTCCGTTTACAATGAGCAGTTCTTC. It yields the protein CASSLGQSVYNEQFF.

The J gene is TRBJ2-2, the V gene TRBV5-1, with 8 bases fitting TRBD2. The CDR3 runs to 14 residues. V shed 4 bases, J shed 7 bases, and the junction held 6 bases outside the gene matches. Germline loops: CDR1 SGHRS, CDR2 YFSETQ. CDR3 sequence: CASSGGLGGGELFF. The CDR3 DNA reads TGCGCCAGCAGCGGGGGACTAGGAGGCGGGGAGCTGTTTTTT.

The chain links TRBV5-1 to TRBJ2-7, with D possibly matching TRBD1 (6 bases). Trimming pared 3 bases from V and 1 base from J, leaving 20 bases between. Germline values: CDR1 SGHRS, CDR2 YFSETQ. The CDR3 totals 17 residues. The CDR3 sequence is CASSWRPQTGASYEQYF. Here the CDR3 DNA reads TGCGCCAGCAGCTGGCGACCTCAGACAGGCGCTTCCTACGAGCAGTACTTC. Variable domain in full (rest from reference TRBV5-1 and TRBJ2-7): KAGVTQTPRYLIKTRGQQVTLSCSPISGHRSVSWYQQTPGQGLQFLFEYFSETQRNKGNFPGRFSGRQFSNSRSEMNVSTLELGDSALYLCASSWRPQTGASYEQYFGPGTRLTVT.

The chain carries TRBV6-5 and TRBJ2-1, with D hard to call. CDR3 size: 11 residues. Germline V gene sequence: CDR1 MNHEY, CDR2 SVGAGI. The germline V and J ends were trimmed by 2 bases and 8 bases, with 4 bases remaining between them. This CDR3 is CASSYGHEQFF. The DNA of the CDR3 is TGTGCCAGCAGTTACGGGCATGAGCAGTTCTTC.

V is TRBV27 and J is TRBJ1-5; a possible D gene is TRBD1 (6 bases). This CDR3 comprises 13 residues. The ends were cut back, 6 bases at V and 6 bases at J, with 12 bases in the middle. CDR1 and CDR2 (germline): MNHEY, SMNVEV (reference sequence). CDR3 bases: TGTGCCAGCAGGGACAGACTGGGTCAGCCCCAGCATTTT. Protein product: CASRDRLGQPQHF.

The gene calls are TRBV21-1 and TRBJ2-7; TRBD1, as called in the table, went unchecked against the DNA. TRBV21-1 is a listed pseudogene. This CDR3 is built from 16 residues. CDR3 sequence (DNA): TGTGCCAGCAGCAAAGTTTGTTGCAGGGCGACCTACGAGCAGTACTTC. This translates into CASSKVCCRATYEQYF.

The V call is TRBV19, the J call TRBJ1-1; 7 nucleotides match TRBD1. V was pared by 4 bases and J by 6 bases, with 11 bases of the junction left unmatched. The CDR3 totals 15 residues. Per germline, CDR1 LNHDA and CDR2 SQIVND (reference sequence). The CDR3 loop is CASSNRGLDSPEAFF. The DNA of the CDR3 is TGTGCCAGTAGTAACAGGGGACTTGACTCTCCTGAAGCTTTCTTT.

The genes are TRBV9 and TRBJ1-3; 8 bases agree with TRBD1. The CDR3 extends over 15 amino acids. Unmatched junction bases numbered 3, after V lost 0 bases and J lost 4 bases. In germline, CDR1 is SGDLS, CDR2 YYNGEE. The CDR3 nucleotides are TGTGCCAGCAGCGTAGGACAGGGGCAGGGAAACACCATATATTTT. Translating gives CASSVGQGQGNTIYF.

The J gene is TRBJ2-3, the V gene TRBV11-2, with a weak D call TRBD1 (6 bases). Germline V CDR1 and CDR2: SGHAT, FQNNGV. Trimming stripped 2 bases from V and 8 bases from J, with 11 bases between. The CDR3 totals 13 residues. The CDR3 coding sequence is TGTGCCAGCAGCTTAAATCAGGGGAGTACGCAGTATTTT. Translating it yields CASSLNQGSTQYF. Filled out from reference TRBV11-2 and TRBJ2-3, the complete variable domain reads EAGVAQSPRYKIIEKRQSVAFWCNPISGHATLYWYQQILGQGPKLLIQFQNNGVVDDSQLPKDRFSAERLKGVDSTLKIQPAKLEDSAVYLCASSLNQGSTQYFGPGTRLTVL.

This chain uses TRBV7-8 with TRBJ1-1; 9 positions match TRBD1. Looked up from germline, CDR1 is SGHVS and CDR2 is FQNEAQ. Trimming took 1 base from V and 9 from J; bases not matched to a gene: 12. The CDR3 sequence is 16 residues long. Here the CDR3 DNA reads TGTGCCAGCAGCTTAGAAGCGGGACAGGGTTCGGAGAAAGCTTTCTTT. Its translation: CASSLEAGQGSEKAFF.

The V and J genes are TRBV29-1 and TRBJ1-5, with 7 bases that match TRBD1. Germline V lookup: CDR1 SQVTM, CDR2 ANQGSEA. The trim removed 4 bases at V and 4 bases at J, leaving 1 base unmatched. CDR3 size: 12 residues. The chain's CDR3 is CSVGQGNQPQHF. CDR3 DNA: TGCAGCGTTGGACAGGGTAATCAGCCCCAGCATTTT.

V and J are TRBV7-7 and TRBJ2-5; 10 positions agree with TRBD2. The CDR3 has 16 amino acids. Germline lookup yields CDR1 SSHAT and CDR2 FNYEAQ (reference sequence). The ends lost 2 bases at V and 1 base at J; junction bases unmatched: 4. CDR3 sequence (DNA): TGTGCCAGCAGCTTACGGAGCGGGAGGGGCCAAGAGACCCAGTACTTC. Encoded protein: CASSLRSGRGQETQYF.

This clone occurred once. The chain employs TRBV13 and TRBJ2-4; no clear D gene. The V and J ends lost 5 bases and 5 bases respectively, with 13 bases between them. Per germline, CDR1 PRHDT and CDR2 FYEKMQ (reference sequence). The CDR3 loop spans 14 amino acids. The CDR3 loop is CASSLRNSQNIQYF. The CDR3 nucleotides are TGTGCCAGCAGCCTCCGGAACAGCCAAAACATTCAGTACTTC.

The V and J genes are TRBV6-5 and TRBJ2-7; 11 bases align to TRBD2. This CDR3 spans 15 amino acids. CDR1 and CDR2 from the germline V gene are MNHEY and SVGAGI. The junction had 2 bases not matched to a gene; V was cut back by 2 bases and J by 2 bases. The CDR3, as DNA: TGTGCCAGCAGTTACGGGACTAGCGGTACCTACGAGCAGTACTTC. This sequence encodes CASSYGTSGTYEQYF.

The chain carries TRBV11-3 and TRBJ2-1, with 7 bases aligning to TRBD1. The V gene's germline CDR1 is SGHNT and CDR2 YENEEA. The CDR3 length is 15 residues. J gave up 5 bases and V 4 bases, and 8 bases lay outside the gene matches. CDR3 residues: CASSSGQSLHNEQFF. The CDR3 DNA sequence: TGTGCCAGCAGCTCGGGACAGAGTCTCCACAATGAGCAGTTCTTC. Looking up the rest from reference TRBV11-3 and TRBJ2-1 gives the full variable domain: EAGVVQSPRYKIIEKKQPVAFWCNPISGHNTLYWYLQNLGQGPELLIRYENEEAVDDSQLPKDRFSAERLKGVDSTLKIQPAELGDSAVYLCASSSGQSLHNEQFFGPGTRLTVL.

Note on this clone: The sample contains more than one DNA sequence encoding this CDR3. V and J are TRBV11-2 and TRBJ1-1, with D possibly TRBD1 on 6 matching bases. Deletions cut 5 bases from V and 1 base from J, with 11 bases between. The germline V gene has CDR1 SGHAT and CDR2 FQNNGV. This CDR3 has 14 residues. The CDR3 coding sequence is TGTGCCAGCAGCAAGGGACATTCGAACACTGAAGCTTTCTTT. Encoded protein: CASSKGHSNTEAFF.